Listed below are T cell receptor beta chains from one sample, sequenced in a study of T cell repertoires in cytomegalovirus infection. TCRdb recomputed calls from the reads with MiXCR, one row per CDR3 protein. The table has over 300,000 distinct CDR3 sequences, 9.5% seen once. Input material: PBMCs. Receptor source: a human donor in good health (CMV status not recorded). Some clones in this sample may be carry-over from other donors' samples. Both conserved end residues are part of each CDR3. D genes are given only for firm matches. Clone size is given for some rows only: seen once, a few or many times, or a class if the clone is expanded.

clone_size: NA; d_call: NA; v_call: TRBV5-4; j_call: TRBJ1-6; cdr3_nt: TGTGCCAGCAGCTCGGGACACCGGAGCTCCTATAATTCACCCCTCCACTTT; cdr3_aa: CASSSGHRSSYNSPLHF
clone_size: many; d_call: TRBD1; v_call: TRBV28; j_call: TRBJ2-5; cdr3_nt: TGTGCCAGCAGTTCGGGGCCGTCCAGGGGGCGTGAGACCCAGTACTTC; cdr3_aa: CASSSGPSRGRETQYF
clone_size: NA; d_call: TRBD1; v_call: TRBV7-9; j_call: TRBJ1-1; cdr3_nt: TGTGCCAGCAGCTTAGGCCGGGACAGGGGTAGGGGCACTGAAGCTTTCTTT; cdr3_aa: CASSLGRDRGRGTEAFF
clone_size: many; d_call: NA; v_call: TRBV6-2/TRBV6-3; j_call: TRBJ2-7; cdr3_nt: TGTGCCAGCAGTTCGGAGAACAGGAAAGCCCACGAGCAGTACTTC; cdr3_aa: CASSSENRKAHEQYF
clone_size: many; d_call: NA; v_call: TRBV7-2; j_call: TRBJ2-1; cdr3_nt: TGTGCCAGCAGCTTAGAGCGGAGCTACAATGAGCAGTTCTTC; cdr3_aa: CASSLERSYNEQFF
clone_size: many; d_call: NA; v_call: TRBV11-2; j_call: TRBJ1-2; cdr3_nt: TGTGCCAGCAGCTTGGGGCGGGAGGACTACTATGGCTACACCTTC; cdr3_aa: CASSLGREDYYGYTF
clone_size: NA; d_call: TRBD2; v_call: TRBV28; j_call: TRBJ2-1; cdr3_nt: TGTGCCAGCGGTTTGTCGACTAGCGGTGGCAATGAGCAGTTCTTC; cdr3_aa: CASGLSTSGGNEQFF
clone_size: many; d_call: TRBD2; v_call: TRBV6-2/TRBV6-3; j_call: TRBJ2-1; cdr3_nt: TGTGCCAGCAGTTACGAACTAGCGGGTAATGAGCAGTTCTTC; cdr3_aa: CASSYELAGNEQFF
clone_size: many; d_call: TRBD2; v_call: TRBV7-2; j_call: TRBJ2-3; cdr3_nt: TGTGCCAGCAGCTTAGGTACCCTAGCGGGAGTGACAGATACGCAGTATTTT; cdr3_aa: CASSLGTLAGVTDTQYF
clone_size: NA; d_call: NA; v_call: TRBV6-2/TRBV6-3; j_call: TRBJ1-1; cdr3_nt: TGTGCCAGCACCACCCCCACAGCTTTCACTGAAGCTTTCTTT; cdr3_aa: CASTTPTAFTEAFF
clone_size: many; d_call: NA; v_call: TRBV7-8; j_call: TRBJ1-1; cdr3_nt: TGTGCCAGCAGCTTAGAGGGGATGGTGAACACTGAAGCTTTCTTT; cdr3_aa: CASSLEGMVNTEAFF
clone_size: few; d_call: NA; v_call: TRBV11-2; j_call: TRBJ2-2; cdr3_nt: TGTGCCAGCAGCTTAAGGGGGACATGGACCTTGAACACCGGGGAGCTGTTTTTT; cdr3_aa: CASSLRGTWTLNTGELFF
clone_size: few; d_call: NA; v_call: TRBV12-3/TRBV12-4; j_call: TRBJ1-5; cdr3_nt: TGTGCCAGCAGTTCACAAGGACAGATAGGGAATCAGCCCCAGCATTTT; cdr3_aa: CASSSQGQIGNQPQHF
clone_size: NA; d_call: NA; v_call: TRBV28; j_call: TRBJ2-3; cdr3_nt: TGTGCCAGCAGTCCCCTTGGGGGACCCACAGATACGCAGTATTTT; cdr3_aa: CASSPLGGPTDTQYF
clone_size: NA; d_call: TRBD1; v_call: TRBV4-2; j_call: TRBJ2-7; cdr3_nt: TGTGCCAGCAGATCGGGGACAGACCCCTACGAGCAGTACTTC; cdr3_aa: CASRSGTDPYEQYF
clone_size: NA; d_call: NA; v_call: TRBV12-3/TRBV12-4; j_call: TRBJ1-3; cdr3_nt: TGTGCCAGCAGTTGGACGACACGGGGAAACACCATATATTTT; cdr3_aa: CASSWTTRGNTIYF
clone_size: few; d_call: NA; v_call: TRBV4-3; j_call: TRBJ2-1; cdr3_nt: TGCGCCAGCAGCCAAGATAAGTCTAGCTACAATGAGCAGTTCTTC; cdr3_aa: CASSQDKSSYNEQFF
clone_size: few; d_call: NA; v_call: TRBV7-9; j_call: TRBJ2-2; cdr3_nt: TGTGCCAGCAGCTCAGTGAAAGGGCCTTTTTATCTTGACGGGGAGCTGTTTTTT; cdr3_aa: CASSSVKGPFYLDGELFF
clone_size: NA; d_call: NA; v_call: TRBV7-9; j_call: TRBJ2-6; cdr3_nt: TGTGCCAGCAGCTTAAGCCCAGGGGCTGCTGGGGCCAACGTCCTGACTTTC; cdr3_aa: CASSLSPGAAGANVLTF
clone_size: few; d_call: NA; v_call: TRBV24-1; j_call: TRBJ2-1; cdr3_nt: TGTGCCACCAGTGCTTCAGACTCCTACAATGAGCAGTTCTTC; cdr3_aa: CATSASDSYNEQFF
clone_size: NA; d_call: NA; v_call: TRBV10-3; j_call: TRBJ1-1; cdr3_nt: TGTGCCATCAGTGGAGCGAGGTGGAACACTGAAGCTTTCTTT; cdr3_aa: CAISGARWNTEAFF
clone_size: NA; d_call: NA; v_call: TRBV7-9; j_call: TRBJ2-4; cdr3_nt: TGTGCCAGCAGCTTAGATCTGTGGGAGATAGAAAACATTCAGTACTTC; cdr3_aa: CASSLDLWEIENIQYF
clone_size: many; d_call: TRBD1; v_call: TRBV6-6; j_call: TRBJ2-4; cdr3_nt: TGTGCCAGCAGACACAGGGGGCAAGGGGCCAAAAACATTCAGTACTTC; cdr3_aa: CASRHRGQGAKNIQYF
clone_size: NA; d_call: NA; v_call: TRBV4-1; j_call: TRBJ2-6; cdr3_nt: TGTGCCAGCACCCCCCGACCCCTCTCTGGGGCCAACGTCCTGACTTTC; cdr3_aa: CASTPRPLSGANVLTF
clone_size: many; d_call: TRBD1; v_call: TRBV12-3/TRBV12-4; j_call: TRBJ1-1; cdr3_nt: TGTGCCAGCAGTTCGACAGGGGGGCCCACTGAAGCTTTCTTT; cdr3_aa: CASSSTGGPTEAFF
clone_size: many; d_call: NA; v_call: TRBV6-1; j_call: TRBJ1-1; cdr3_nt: TGTGCCAGCAGTGAAGGTCGAGGCAGGCCCAGGTCTGAAGCTTTCTTT; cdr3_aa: CASSEGRGRPRSEAFF
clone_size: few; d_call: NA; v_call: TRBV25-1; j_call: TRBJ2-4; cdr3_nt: TGTGCCAGCAGTGAATCGGGAGACAAAAACATTCAGTACTTC; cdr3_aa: CASSESGDKNIQYF
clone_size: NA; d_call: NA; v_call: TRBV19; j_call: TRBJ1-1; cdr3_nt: TGTGCCAGCAGAAACAGGGTCAGGGACACTGAAGCTTTCTTT; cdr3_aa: CASRNRVRDTEAFF